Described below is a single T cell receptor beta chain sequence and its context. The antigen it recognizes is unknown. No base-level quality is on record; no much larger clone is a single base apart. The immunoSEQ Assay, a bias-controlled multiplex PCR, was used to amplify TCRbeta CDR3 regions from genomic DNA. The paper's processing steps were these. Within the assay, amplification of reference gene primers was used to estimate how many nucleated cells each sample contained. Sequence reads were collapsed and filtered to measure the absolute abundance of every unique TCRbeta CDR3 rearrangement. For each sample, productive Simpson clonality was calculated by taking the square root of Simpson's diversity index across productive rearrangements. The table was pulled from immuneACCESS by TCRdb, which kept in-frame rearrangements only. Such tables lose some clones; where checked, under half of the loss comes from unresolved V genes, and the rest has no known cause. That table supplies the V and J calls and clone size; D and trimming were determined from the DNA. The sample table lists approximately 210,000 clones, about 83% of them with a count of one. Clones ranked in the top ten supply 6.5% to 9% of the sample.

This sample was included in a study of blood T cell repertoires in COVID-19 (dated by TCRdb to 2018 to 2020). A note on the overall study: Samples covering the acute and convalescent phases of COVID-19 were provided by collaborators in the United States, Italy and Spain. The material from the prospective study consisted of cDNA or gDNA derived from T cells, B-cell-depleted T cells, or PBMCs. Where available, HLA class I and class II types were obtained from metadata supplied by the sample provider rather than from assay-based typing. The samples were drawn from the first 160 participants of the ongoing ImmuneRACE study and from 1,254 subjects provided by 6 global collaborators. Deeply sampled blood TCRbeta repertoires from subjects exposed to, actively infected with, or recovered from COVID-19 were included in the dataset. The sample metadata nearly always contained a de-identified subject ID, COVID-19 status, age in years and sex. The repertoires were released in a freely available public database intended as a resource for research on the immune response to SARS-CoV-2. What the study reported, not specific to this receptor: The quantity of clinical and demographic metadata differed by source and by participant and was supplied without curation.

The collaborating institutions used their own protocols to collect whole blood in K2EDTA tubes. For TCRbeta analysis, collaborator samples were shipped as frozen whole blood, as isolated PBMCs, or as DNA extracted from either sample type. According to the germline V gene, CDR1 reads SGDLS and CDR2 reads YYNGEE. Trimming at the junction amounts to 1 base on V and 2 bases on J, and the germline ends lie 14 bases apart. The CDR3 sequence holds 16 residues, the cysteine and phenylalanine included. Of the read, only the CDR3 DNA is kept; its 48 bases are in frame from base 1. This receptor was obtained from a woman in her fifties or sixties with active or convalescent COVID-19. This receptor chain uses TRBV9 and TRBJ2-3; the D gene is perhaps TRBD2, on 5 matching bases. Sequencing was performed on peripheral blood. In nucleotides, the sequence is TGTGCCAGCAGCGTACCGTCCGGGGTAGCCACAGATACGCAGTATTTT. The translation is CASSVPSGVATDTQYF. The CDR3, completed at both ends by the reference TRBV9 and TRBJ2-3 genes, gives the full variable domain DSGVTQTPKHLITATGQRVTLRCSPRSGDLSVYWYQQSLDQGLQFLIQYYNGEERAKGNILERFSAQQFPDLHSELNLSSLELGDSALYFCASSVPSGVATDTQYFGPGTRLTVL.